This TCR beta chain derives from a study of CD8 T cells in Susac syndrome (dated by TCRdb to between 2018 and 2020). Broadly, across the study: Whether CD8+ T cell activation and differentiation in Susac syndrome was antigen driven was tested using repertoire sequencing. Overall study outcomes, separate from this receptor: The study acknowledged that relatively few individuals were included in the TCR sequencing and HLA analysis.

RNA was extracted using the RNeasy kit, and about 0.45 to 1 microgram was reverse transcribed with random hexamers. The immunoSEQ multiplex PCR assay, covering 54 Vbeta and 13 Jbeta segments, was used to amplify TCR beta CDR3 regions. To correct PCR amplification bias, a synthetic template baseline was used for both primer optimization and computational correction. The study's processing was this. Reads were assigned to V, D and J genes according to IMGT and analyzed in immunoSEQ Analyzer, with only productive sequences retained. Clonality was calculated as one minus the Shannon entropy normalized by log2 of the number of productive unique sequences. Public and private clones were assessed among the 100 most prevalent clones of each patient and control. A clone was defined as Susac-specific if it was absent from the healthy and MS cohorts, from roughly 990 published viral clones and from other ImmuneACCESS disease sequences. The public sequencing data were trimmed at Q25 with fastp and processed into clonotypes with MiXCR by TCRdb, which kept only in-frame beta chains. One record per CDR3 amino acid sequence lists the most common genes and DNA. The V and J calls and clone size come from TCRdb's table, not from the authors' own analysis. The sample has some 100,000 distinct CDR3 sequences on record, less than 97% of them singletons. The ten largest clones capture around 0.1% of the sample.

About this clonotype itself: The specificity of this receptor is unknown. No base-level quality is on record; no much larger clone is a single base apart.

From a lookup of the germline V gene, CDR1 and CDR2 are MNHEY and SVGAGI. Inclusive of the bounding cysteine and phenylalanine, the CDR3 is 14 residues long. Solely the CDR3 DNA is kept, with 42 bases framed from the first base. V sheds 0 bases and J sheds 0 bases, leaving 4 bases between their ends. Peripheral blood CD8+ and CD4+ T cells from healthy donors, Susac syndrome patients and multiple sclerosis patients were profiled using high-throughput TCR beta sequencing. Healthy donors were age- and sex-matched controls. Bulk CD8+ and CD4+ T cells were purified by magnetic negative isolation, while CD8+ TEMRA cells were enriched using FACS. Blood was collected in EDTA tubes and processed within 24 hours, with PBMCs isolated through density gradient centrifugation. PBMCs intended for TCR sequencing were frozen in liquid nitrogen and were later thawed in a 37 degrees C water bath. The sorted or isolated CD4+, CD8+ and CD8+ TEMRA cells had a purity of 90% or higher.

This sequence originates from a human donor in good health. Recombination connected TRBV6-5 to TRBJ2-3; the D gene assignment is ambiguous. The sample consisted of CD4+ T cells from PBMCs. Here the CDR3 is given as CASSYSDSTDTQYF. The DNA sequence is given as TGTGCCAGCAGTTACTCGGACAGCACAGATACGCAGTATTTT.